This T cell receptor (beta chain) originates from a study of regulatory T cells in long-lasting Graves disease. Points on this clonotype: Its antigen remains unidentified.

With iRepertoire HTBI primers and Arm-PCR of CDR3 regions, TCR beta libraries were built. A single record per CDR3 protein comes from TCRdb applying MiXCR to the multiplex PCR reads. Here the sample spans a few hundred thousand distinct CDR3 sequences, under 25% being singletons. Overall study findings and caveats: Lower TCR diversity was seen in persistent Graves' patients than in newly diagnosed ones. Peripheral blood, not thyroid tissue, was the sole material studied.

Time point in this sample: persistent/refractory GD, antithyroid drugs over 5 years with positive TRAb. Preparation of the TCR library used RNA extracted from PBMCs. Trimming took 0 bases from V and 7 from J, leaving 10 bases between them. There are 14 residues in the CDR3. Germline CDR1 GTSNPN, CDR2 SVGIG (reference sequence). The sample here was peripheral blood mononuclear cells (PBMCs), taken when the disease was refractory, from a patient treated with antithyroid drugs. This TCR came from a female donor with Graves disease. The chain has TRBV30 and TRBJ1-6, with a possible D match to TRBD1 (5 bases). The CDR3 region is CAWSVGEGNSPLHF. The CDR3 nucleotides read TGTGCCTGGAGTGTAGGGGAAGGGAATTCACCCCTCCACTTT.